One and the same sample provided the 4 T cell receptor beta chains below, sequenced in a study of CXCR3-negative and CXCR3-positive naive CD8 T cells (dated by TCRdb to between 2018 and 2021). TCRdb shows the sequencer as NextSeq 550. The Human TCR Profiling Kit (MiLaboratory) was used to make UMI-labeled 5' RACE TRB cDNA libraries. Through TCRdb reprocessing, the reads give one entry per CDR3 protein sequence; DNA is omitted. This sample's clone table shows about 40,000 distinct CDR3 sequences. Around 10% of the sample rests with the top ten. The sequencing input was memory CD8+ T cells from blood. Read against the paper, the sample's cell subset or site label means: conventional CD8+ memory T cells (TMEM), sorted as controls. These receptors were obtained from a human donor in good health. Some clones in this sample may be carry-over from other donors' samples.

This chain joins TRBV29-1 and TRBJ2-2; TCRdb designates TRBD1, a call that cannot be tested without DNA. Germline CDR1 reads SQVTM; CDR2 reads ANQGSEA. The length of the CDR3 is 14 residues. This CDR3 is CSVENRGNTGELFF.

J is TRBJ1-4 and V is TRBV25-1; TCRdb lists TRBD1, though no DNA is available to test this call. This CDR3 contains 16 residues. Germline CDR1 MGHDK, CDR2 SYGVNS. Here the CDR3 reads CASSGDSFATNEKLFF.

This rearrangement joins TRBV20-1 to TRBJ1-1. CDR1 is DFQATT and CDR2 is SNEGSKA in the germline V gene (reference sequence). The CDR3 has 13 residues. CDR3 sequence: CSARPLRDTEAFF.

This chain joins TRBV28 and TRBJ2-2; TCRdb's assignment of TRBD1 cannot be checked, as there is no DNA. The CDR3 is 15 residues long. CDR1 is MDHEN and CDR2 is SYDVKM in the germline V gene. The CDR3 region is CASSLGGLDTGELFF.